One and the same sample provided the 2 T cell receptor beta chains below, sequenced in a study of blood T cell repertoires in COVID-19. This table comes from immunoSEQ multiplex PCR, and its TCRdb copy is limited to in-frame clones, with some not included. The sample includes some 250,000 clones, approximately 86% seen only once; the top ten take 0.8%. The sequencing input was peripheral blood. The receptors stem from a woman aged 25 to 45 with acute or convalescent COVID-19.

As for this clone: The sample holds other DNA sequences that translate to the same CDR3. The genes are TRBV6-5 and TRBJ1-5, with TRBD1 matching 10 bases. The CDR3 loop spans 15 amino acids. The J segment lost 2 bases and the V segment lost 6 bases, leaving 4 bases of the junction unmatched. Germline CDR1 reads MNHEY; CDR2 reads SVGAGI. The CDR3 nucleotides are TGTGCCAGCAGCACCGGGACAGGGGGCAATCAGCCCCAGCATTTT. Its protein is CASSTGTGGNQPQHF.

This clone was counted a single time. The chain combines TRBV6-5 with TRBJ2-2, with a tentative D call TRBD1 (6 bases). Trimming pared 6 bases from V and 4 bases from J, leaving 12 bases between. Germline lookup yields CDR1 MNHEY and CDR2 SVGAGI. The CDR3 runs 14 residues. CDR3: CASRFDRFTGELFF. The CDR3 DNA reads as TGTGCCAGCAGATTCGACAGGTTCACCGGGGAGCTGTTTTTT.